This T cell receptor beta chain was recovered during a study of T cell responses to AZD1222 COVID-19 vaccine. Overall study results and limits: Seropositive AZD1222 recipients at baseline numbered only 6 or 7. Mapped onto spike, vaccine-associated CD4 TCRs spanned it and were dominant at 160-218 and 743-854. Unmutated regions of variants are reportedly targeted by nearly half of spike-specific TCRs. Breadth and depth of Spike-specific TCRs rose after two AZD1222 doses.

Generated by immunoSEQ multiplex PCR, the TCRdb table keeps only in-frame clones and is missing some. The profile covers about 190,000 clones, with 85% to 95% appearing a single time and 1% to 1.5% taken by the ten largest. Remarks on this clone: What it recognizes is unknown.

The length of the CDR3 is 15 residues. The V gene's germline CDR1 is LNHDA and CDR2 SQIVND (reference sequence). Trimming took off 1 base at V and 0 bases at J, with 7 bases between the two ends. The material sequenced was peripheral blood, taken on day 0 of AZD1222 vaccination. The chain has TRBV19 and TRBJ1-5; maybe TRBD1 (5 bases). This clonotype originated in an adult in good health. CDR3: CASSIVGHSNQPQHF. The DNA for the CDR3 is TGTGCCAGTAGTATAGTGGGGCATAGCAATCAGCCCCAGCATTTT.